This T cell receptor (beta chain) comes out of a study of metastatic and nonmetastatic thyroid tumors. With MiXCR, TCRdb called clones anew from the PCR reads. The sample lists around 12,000 clones; around a third were seen once. Ten or more counts support this clone. The CDR3 runs to 15 residues. Germline assignment: CDR1 SGHTA and CDR2 FQGNSA. Unmatched junction bases numbered 4, after V lost 2 bases and J lost 8 bases. Patients had received no treatment of any kind before thyroid surgery. The chain carries TRBV7-2 and TRBJ2-1; 12 bases line up with TRBD2. The sequenced sample consisted of tumor tissue. This receptor was identified in a female donor with papillary thyroid cancer or a benign thyroid nodule (not recorded which). Some clones in this sample may be carry-over from other donors' samples. CDR3 sequence: CASSLWLAGGDEQFF. For the CDR3, the DNA is TGTGCCAGCAGCTTATGGCTAGCGGGGGGGGATGAGCAGTTCTTC. Full variable domain (outside the CDR3, taken from reference TRBV7-2 and TRBJ2-1): GAGVSQSPSNKVTEKGKDVELRCDPISGHTALYWYRQSLGQGLEFLIYFQGNSAPDKSGLPSDRFSAERTGGSVSTLTIQRTQQEDSAVYLCASSLWLAGGDEQFFGPGTRLTVL.